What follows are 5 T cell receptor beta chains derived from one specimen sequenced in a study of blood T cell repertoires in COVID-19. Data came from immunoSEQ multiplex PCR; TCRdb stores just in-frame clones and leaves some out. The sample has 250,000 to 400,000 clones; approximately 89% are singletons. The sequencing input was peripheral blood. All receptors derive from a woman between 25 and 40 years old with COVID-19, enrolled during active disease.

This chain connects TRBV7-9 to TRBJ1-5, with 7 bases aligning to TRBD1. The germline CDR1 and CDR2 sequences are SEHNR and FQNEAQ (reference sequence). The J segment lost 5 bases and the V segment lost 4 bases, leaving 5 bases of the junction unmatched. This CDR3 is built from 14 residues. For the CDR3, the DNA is TGTGCCAGCAGCTCGACAGGGAAAGATCAGCCCCAGCATTTT. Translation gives CASSSTGKDQPQHF. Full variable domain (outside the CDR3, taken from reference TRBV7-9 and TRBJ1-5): DTGVSQNPRHKITKRGQNVTFRCDPISEHNRLYWYRQTLGQGPEFLTYFQNEAQLEKSRLLSDRFSAERPKGSFSTLEIQRTEQGDSAMYLCASSSTGKDQPQHFGDGTRLSIL.

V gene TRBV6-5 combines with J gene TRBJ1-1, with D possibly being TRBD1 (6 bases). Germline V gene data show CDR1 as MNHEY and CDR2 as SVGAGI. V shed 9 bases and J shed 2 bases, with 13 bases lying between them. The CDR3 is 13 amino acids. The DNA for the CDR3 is TGTGCCAGTCTGGGGACACCTAACACTGAAGCTTTCTTT. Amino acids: CASLGTPNTEAFF.

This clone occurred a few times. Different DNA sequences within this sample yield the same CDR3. For the CDR3, the DNA is TGTGCCAGCAGTCTGACAGGTGTGAACTATGGCTACACCTTC. Translated: CASSLTGVNYGYTF. This sequence joins TRBV6-5 and TRBJ1-2; TRBD1 might be the D (6 bases). The V gene's germline CDR1 is MNHEY and CDR2 SVGAGI. The length of the CDR3 is 14 residues. Trimming stripped 5 bases from V and 2 bases from J, with 12 bases between.

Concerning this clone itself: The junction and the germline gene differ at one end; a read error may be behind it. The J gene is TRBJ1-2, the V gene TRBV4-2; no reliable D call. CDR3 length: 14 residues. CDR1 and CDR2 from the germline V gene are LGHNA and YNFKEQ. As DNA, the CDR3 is TGTGCCAGCAGACAAGATTTAGCTAACTATGGCTACACCTTC. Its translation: CASRQDLANYGYTF.

The CDR3 here is CASSFYPGGGQPQHF. DNA for the CDR3: TGTGCCAGCAGCTTCTACCCTGGGGGAGGCCAGCCCCAGCATTTT. The chain has TRBV5-5 and TRBJ1-5; D may be TRBD1 (5 bases). V was trimmed by 2 bases and J by 7 bases, leaving 16 bases between them. Germline V CDR1 and CDR2: SGHKS, YYEKEE (reference sequence). This CDR3 is 15 amino acids long. The full variable domain, its missing parts supplied by reference TRBV5-5 and TRBJ1-5, is DAGVTQSPTHLIKTRGQQVTLRCSPISGHKSVSWYQQVLGQGPQFIFQYYEKEERGRGNFPDRFSARQFPNYSSELNVNALLLGDSALYLCASSFYPGGGQPQHFGDGTRLSIL.